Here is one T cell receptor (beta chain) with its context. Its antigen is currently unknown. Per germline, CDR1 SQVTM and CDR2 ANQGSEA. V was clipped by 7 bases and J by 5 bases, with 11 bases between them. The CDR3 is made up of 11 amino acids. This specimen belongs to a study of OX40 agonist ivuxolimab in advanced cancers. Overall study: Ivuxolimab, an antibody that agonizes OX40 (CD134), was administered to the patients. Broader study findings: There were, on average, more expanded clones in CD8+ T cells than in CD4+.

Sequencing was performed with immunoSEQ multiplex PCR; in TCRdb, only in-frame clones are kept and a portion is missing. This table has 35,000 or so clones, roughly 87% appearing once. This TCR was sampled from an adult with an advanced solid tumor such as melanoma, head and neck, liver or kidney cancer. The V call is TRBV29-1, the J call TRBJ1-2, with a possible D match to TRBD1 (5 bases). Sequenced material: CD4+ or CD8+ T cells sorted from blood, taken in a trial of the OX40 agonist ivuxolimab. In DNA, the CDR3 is TGCAGCGCCCAGGACAAGTATGGCTACACCTTC. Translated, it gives CSAQDKYGYTF.